The rows below give T cell receptor beta chains drawn from one sample of a study of graft-versus-host responses after intestinal transplantation. Assay used: immunoSEQ multiplex PCR; TCRdb lists only in-frame clones, some missing. There are roughly 96,000 clones in the sample; 90% to 95% occur only once, and approximately 0.54% lies in the top ten. Their antigens are not known. This material consisted of unstimulated CD8+ T cells sorted from spleen or lymph node cells, taken before intestinal transplant. The receptor set was obtained from a human donor who received an intestinal transplant. The CDR3 runs from the conserved cysteine through the conserved F or W. Fields, in order: V gene, clone size, J gene, D gene, CDR3 DNA, CDR3 protein. A D gene is named only where the DNA matches it firmly. Not every row has a clone size; where given, it reads once, few, many or a size class.

V: TRBV14
size: once
J: TRBJ2-1
D: NA
DNA: TGTGCCAGCAGTCGAGGAGCCCCGGAGCAGTTCTTC
CDR3: CASSRGAPEQFF

V: TRBV19
size: once
J: TRBJ1-3
D: NA
DNA: TGTGCCAGTAGTCAGGGGATTTTCGCCATATATTTT
CDR3: CASSQGIFAIYF

V: TRBV30
size: NA
J: TRBJ1-4
D: TRBD1
DNA: TGTGCCTGGAGTGACTACAGGGGCCCTGCAACTAATGAAAAACTGTTTTTT
CDR3: CAWSDYRGPATNEKLFF

V: TRBV7-9
size: few
J: TRBJ2-7
D: NA
DNA: TGTGCCAGCAGCTTAACGGGGAGTAGGTACGAGCAGTACTTC
CDR3: CASSLTGSRYEQYF

V: TRBV18
size: NA
J: TRBJ2-1
D: TRBD2
DNA: TGTGCCAGCTCACCGACTAGCGGCTACAATGAGCAGTTCTTC
CDR3: CASSPTSGYNEQFF

V: TRBV6-1
size: NA
J: TRBJ1-2
D: NA
DNA: TGTGCCAGCAGTGAACTGGACAACGCCAACTATGGCTACACCTTC
CDR3: CASSELDNANYGYTF

V: TRBV19
size: NA
J: TRBJ1-2
D: NA
DNA: TGTGCCAGTAGTGCGAAGGGGTTTGACGGCTACACCTTC
CDR3: CASSAKGFDGYTF

V: TRBV7-9
size: NA
J: TRBJ2-3
D: NA
DNA: TGTGCCAGCAGCGCCCCGACGGGACATTTCACAGATACGCAGTATTTT
CDR3: CASSAPTGHFTDTQYF

V: TRBV19
size: NA
J: TRBJ2-2
D: TRBD2
DNA: TGTGCCAGTAGTGTCTGGACTAGCGGCTACACCGGGGAGCTGTTTTTT
CDR3: CASSVWTSGYTGELFF

V: TRBV7-2
size: few
J: TRBJ1-2
D: NA
DNA: TGTGCCAGCAGCTTAGACGTCGCCGGGGATCGGACTAACTATGGCTACACCTTC
CDR3: CASSLDVAGDRTNYGYTF

V: TRBV5-1
size: NA
J: TRBJ2-7
D: NA
DNA: TGCGCCAGCAGCTTGGGATGGGGGGAGGCCCCCGAATCCTACGAGCAGTACTTC
CDR3: CASSLGWGEAPESYEQYF

V: TRBV7-9
size: NA
J: TRBJ1-2
D: TRBD1
DNA: TGTGCCAGCAGACGCGGGACAGACCTCTATGGCTACACCTTC
CDR3: CASRRGTDLYGYTF

V: TRBV4-1
size: NA
J: TRBJ2-5
D: NA
DNA: TGCGCCAGCAGCCTTACAGGGAAAGAGACCCAGTACTTC
CDR3: CASSLTGKETQYF

V: TRBV28
size: NA
J: TRBJ2-3
D: TRBD2
DNA: TGTGCCAGCAGTTTTGTAGCGGGATTCACCGAAGATACGCAGTATTTT
CDR3: CASSFVAGFTEDTQYF

V: TRBV6-1
size: NA
J: TRBJ1-1
D: NA
DNA: TGTGCCAGCATCTCCACTGAAGCTTTCTTT
CDR3: CASISTEAFF

V: TRBV4-1
size: few
J: TRBJ1-5
D: TRBD1
DNA: TGCGCCAGCAGCCAGTCGGACAGGGATGCCCAGCATTTT
CDR3: CASSQSDRDAQHF

V: TRBV19
size: once
J: TRBJ2-1
D: TRBD1
DNA: TGTGCCAGTGGTAACTATGGGACAGGGCCGTTCTTC
CDR3: CASGNYGTGPFF

V: TRBV6-1
size: NA
J: TRBJ2-1
D: TRBD2
DNA: TGTGCCAGCAGTGAAAGAGGTCTAGCGGGAGGGAGGTCCTACAATGAGCAGTTCTTC
CDR3: CASSERGLAGGRSYNEQFF

V: TRBV6-5
size: NA
J: TRBJ2-5
D: NA
DNA: TGTGCCAGCAGTTTATCGGGGTTGGAGACCCAGTACTTC
CDR3: CASSLSGLETQYF

V: TRBV19
size: NA
J: TRBJ2-7
D: TRBD2
DNA: TGTGCCAGTAGTATAGCGACTAGCGGGAGCTACGAGCAGTACTTC
CDR3: CASSIATSGSYEQYF

V: TRBV6-1
size: few
J: TRBJ2-7
D: NA
DNA: TGTGCCAGCAGTTCACGGACACCCTACGAGCAGTACTTC
CDR3: CASSSRTPYEQYF

V: TRBV7-2
size: NA
J: TRBJ1-6
D: TRBD1
DNA: TGTGCCAGCAGCCCCCCAGCCCGGACAGGGAATTCACCCCTCCACTTT
CDR3: CASSPPARTGNSPLHF

V: TRBV7-9
size: NA
J: TRBJ1-1
D: NA
DNA: TGTGCCAGCAGCTCCTGGCGCCTCCCACAGAGTAACACTGAAGCTTTCTTT
CDR3: CASSSWRLPQSNTEAFF

V: TRBV9
size: NA
J: TRBJ2-2
D: NA
DNA: TGTGCCAGCAGCGTAACGGGACAGAACACCGGGGAGCTGTTTTTT
CDR3: CASSVTGQNTGELFF

V: TRBV18
size: NA
J: TRBJ2-7
D: NA
DNA: TGTGCCAGCTCACCAGATCAGGACAGATACTACGAGCAGTACTTC
CDR3: CASSPDQDRYYEQYF

V: TRBV5-1
size: NA
J: TRBJ2-1
D: TRBD2
DNA: TGCGCCAGCTACGATAGCGGGAGGGCCGACAATGAGCAGTTCTTC
CDR3: CASYDSGRADNEQFF

V: TRBV7-6
size: NA
J: TRBJ2-3
D: TRBD1
DNA: TGTGCCAGCAGCCCTAGAGAGGGACAGGGGGCGAATACGCAGTATTTT
CDR3: CASSPREGQGANTQYF

V: TRBV30
size: NA
J: TRBJ2-7
D: NA
DNA: TGTGCCTGGAGCCCTTCCTACGAGCAGTACTTC
CDR3: CAWSPSYEQYF

V: TRBV7-9
size: NA
J: TRBJ2-7
D: NA
DNA: TGTGCCAGCAGCTTAGCTGGGCGGGGGCCGGGTGAGCAGTACTTC
CDR3: CASSLAGRGPGEQYF

V: TRBV6-1
size: NA
J: TRBJ2-3
D: NA
DNA: TGTGCCAGCAGTTGGCGGGGTAGCACAGATACGCAGTATTTT
CDR3: CASSWRGSTDTQYF

V: TRBV7-9
size: NA
J: TRBJ2-7
D: NA
DNA: TGTGCCAGCAGCTCCGACGGAGCCTACGAGCAGTACTTC
CDR3: CASSSDGAYEQYF

V: TRBV4-1
size: NA
J: TRBJ2-1
D: NA
DNA: TGCGCCAGCAGCCACGTCAGGAACAATGAGCAGTTCTTC
CDR3: CASSHVRNNEQFF

V: TRBV4-1
size: NA
J: TRBJ1-5
D: NA
DNA: TGCGCCAGCAGCCAAGACTCGAGGGGCAATCAGCCCCAGCATTTT
CDR3: CASSQDSRGNQPQHF

V: TRBV7-2
size: NA
J: TRBJ2-4
D: NA
DNA: TGTGCCAGCAGCTCCCGGGACACCGAAAACATTCAGTACTTC
CDR3: CASSSRDTENIQYF

V: TRBV28
size: NA
J: TRBJ2-1
D: NA
DNA: TGTGCCAGCACGACCCTTCGGGAGCCTCCCTACAATGAGCAGTTCTTC
CDR3: CASTTLREPPYNEQFF

V: TRBV4-3
size: NA
J: TRBJ2-7
D: TRBD2
DNA: TGCGCCAGCAGCCCGGGACTAGCGGGGGGGTACGAGCAGTACTTC
CDR3: CASSPGLAGGYEQYF

V: TRBV18
size: NA
J: TRBJ2-7
D: NA
DNA: TGTGCCAGCTCCGCCGACAGCTACACCTACGAGCAGTACTTC
CDR3: CASSADSYTYEQYF

V: TRBV27
size: NA
J: TRBJ2-7
D: TRBD2
DNA: TGTGCCAGCAGTTTGCCTACTAGCGGGAGCTTATGGGAGCAGTACTTC
CDR3: CASSLPTSGSLWEQYF

V: TRBV28
size: NA
J: TRBJ2-7
D: TRBD2
DNA: TGTGCCAGCAGCCGGCGGTTCGGCGGGAGGACCTACGAGCAGTACTTC
CDR3: CASSRRFGGRTYEQYF

V: TRBV28
size: NA
J: TRBJ2-7
D: TRBD2
DNA: TGTGCCAGCAGTTTAAAGGGAGGGGACGAGCAGTACTTC
CDR3: CASSLKGGDEQYF

V: TRBV10-3
size: NA
J: TRBJ1-1
D: NA
DNA: TGTGCCATCAATACACAGGGCGCCTCGAACACTGAAGCTTTCTTT
CDR3: CAINTQGASNTEAFF

V: TRBV27
size: NA
J: TRBJ2-3
D: TRBD2
DNA: TGTGCCAGCAGACTAGCGGGAGAAACAGATACGCAGTATTTT
CDR3: CASRLAGETDTQYF

V: TRBV9
size: NA
J: TRBJ2-5
D: NA
DNA: TGTGCCAGCAGCGTAGGGCCTAGCAAAGAGACCCAGTACTTC
CDR3: CASSVGPSKETQYF

V: TRBV4-1
size: NA
J: TRBJ1-4
D: NA
DNA: TGCGCCAGCAGCCAAGTCAACAGGGAGAATGAAAAACTGTTTTTT
CDR3: CASSQVNRENEKLFF

V: TRBV14
size: NA
J: TRBJ2-5
D: TRBD1
DNA: TGTGCCAGCAGCCAACATTCGACAGGGGTGGAGACCCAGTACTTC
CDR3: CASSQHSTGVETQYF

V: TRBV7-9
size: few
J: TRBJ2-3
D: TRBD1
DNA: TGTGCCAGCAGCTTCCAGGGGGCGGATACGCAGTATTTT
CDR3: CASSFQGADTQYF

V: TRBV5-6
size: NA
J: TRBJ1-5
D: TRBD1
DNA: TGTGCCAGCAGCTTGAGGACAGGTGATCAGCCCCAGCATTTT
CDR3: CASSLRTGDQPQHF

V: TRBV10-2
size: once
J: TRBJ2-2
D: TRBD2
DNA: TGCGCCAGCAGTGAGTCGGGACTAGAGGTCAACACCGGGGAGCTGTTTTTT
CDR3: CASSESGLEVNTGELFF

V: TRBV27
size: NA
J: TRBJ2-7
D: TRBD2
DNA: TGCGCCAGCAGTCCTACTAGCGGGAGCTACGAGCAGTACTTC
CDR3: CASSPTSGSYEQYF

V: TRBV5-6
size: NA
J: TRBJ2-7
D: TRBD1
DNA: TGTGCCAGCAGTCACCGGGACAGGGCCTACGAGCAGTACTTC
CDR3: CASSHRDRAYEQYF

V: TRBV5-6
size: NA
J: TRBJ1-2
D: TRBD1
DNA: TGTGCCAGCAGCTTGGGGGGACAGAACTATGGCTACACCTTC
CDR3: CASSLGGQNYGYTF

V: TRBV4-1
size: once
J: TRBJ1-2
D: TRBD1
DNA: TGCGCCAGCAGCCAAGCCAAGGGACAGCCGAACTATGGCTACACCTTC
CDR3: CASSQAKGQPNYGYTF

V: TRBV9
size: NA
J: TRBJ2-7
D: TRBD2
DNA: TGTGCCAGCAGCGTAGGAGGGGAGGGCTACGAGCAGTACTTC
CDR3: CASSVGGEGYEQYF

V: TRBV30
size: NA
J: TRBJ2-3
D: TRBD1
DNA: TGTGCCTGGAGCCAAGACAGGGGGTGGACAGATACGCAGTATTTT
CDR3: CAWSQDRGWTDTQYF

V: TRBV5-1
size: NA
J: TRBJ2-2
D: NA
DNA: TGCGCCAGCAGCCTGACGGGCGGGGAGCTGTTTTTT
CDR3: CASSLTGGELFF

V: TRBV9
size: NA
J: TRBJ2-2
D: NA
DNA: TGTGCCAGCAGCCCACAGGGCCCTAACACCGGGGAGCTGTTTTTT
CDR3: CASSPQGPNTGELFF

V: TRBV5-1
size: once
J: TRBJ2-2
D: NA
DNA: TGCGCCAGCAGCATAAACCAAGGGGGGGCCACCGGGGAGCTGTTTTTT
CDR3: CASSINQGGATGELFF

V: TRBV5-1
size: NA
J: TRBJ1-2
D: TRBD1
DNA: TGCGCCAGCAGCGGGACAGGGGGCTTGTCCTATGGCTACACCTTC
CDR3: CASSGTGGLSYGYTF

V: TRBV15
size: NA
J: TRBJ2-3
D: TRBD2
DNA: TGTGCCACCAGCAGTACTAGCGGGGGACAAGATACGCAGTATTTT
CDR3: CATSSTSGGQDTQYF

V: TRBV4-1
size: NA
J: TRBJ2-7
D: NA
DNA: TGCGCCAGCAGCCAAGTGGGGAGCTCCTACGAGCAGTACTTC
CDR3: CASSQVGSSYEQYF